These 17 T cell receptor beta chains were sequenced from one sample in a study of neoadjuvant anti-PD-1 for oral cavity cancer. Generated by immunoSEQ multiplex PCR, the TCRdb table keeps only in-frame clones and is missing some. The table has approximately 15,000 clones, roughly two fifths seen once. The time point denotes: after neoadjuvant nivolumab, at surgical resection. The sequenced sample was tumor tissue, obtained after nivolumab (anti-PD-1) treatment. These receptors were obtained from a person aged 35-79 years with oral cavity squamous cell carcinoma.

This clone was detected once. CDR3 coding DNA: TGCGCCAGCAGCCCAGACAGGGGTGCCTACGAGCAGTACTTC. This gives the protein CASSPDRGAYEQYF. This chain uses TRBV4-3 with TRBJ2-7; 8 nucleotides agree with TRBD1. In germline, CDR1 is LGHNA, CDR2 YSLEER. The CDR3 sequence is 14 residues long. Unmatched junction bases numbered 4, after V lost 4 bases and J lost 2 bases.

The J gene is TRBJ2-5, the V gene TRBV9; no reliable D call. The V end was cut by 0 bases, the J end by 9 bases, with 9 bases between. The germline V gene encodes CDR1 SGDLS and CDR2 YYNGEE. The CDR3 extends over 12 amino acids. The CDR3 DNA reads TGTGCCAGCAGCGTAGGTTCCCGGGCCCAGTACTTC. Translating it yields CASSVGSRAQYF.

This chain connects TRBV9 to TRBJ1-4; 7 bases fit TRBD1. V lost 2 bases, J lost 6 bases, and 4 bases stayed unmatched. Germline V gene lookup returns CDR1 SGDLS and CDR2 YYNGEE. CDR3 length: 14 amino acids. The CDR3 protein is CASSVGQEDEKLFF. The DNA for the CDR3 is TGTGCCAGCAGCGTCGGACAGGAGGATGAAAAACTGTTTTTT.

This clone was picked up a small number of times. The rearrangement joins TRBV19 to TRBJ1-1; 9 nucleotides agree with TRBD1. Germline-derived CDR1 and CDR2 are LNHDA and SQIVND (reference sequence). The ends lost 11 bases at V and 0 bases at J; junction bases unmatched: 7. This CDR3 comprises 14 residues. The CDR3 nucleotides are TGTGCCGCTACAGGGGGCGGTTTGAACACTGAAGCTTTCTTT. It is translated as CAATGGGLNTEAFF.

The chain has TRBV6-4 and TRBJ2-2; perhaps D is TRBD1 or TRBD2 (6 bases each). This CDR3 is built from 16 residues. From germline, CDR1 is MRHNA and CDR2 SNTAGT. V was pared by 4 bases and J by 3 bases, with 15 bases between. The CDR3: CASSALGGADTGELFF. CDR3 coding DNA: TGTGCCAGCAGTGCCTTGGGGGGCGCGGACACCGGGGAGCTGTTTTTT.

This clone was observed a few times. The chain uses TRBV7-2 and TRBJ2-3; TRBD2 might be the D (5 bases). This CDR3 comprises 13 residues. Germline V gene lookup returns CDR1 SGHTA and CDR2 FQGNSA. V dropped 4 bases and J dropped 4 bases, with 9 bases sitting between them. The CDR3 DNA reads TGTGCCAGCAGCTCTCCGGGGTCAGATACGCAGTATTTT. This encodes CASSSPGSDTQYF.

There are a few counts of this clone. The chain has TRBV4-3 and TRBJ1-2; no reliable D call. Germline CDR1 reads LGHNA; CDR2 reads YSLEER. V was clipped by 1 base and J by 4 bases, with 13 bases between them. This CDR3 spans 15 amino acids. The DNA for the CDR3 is TGCGCCAGCAGCCAAGGGACGATCACTACCTATGGCTACACCTTC. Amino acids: CASSQGTITTYGYTF.

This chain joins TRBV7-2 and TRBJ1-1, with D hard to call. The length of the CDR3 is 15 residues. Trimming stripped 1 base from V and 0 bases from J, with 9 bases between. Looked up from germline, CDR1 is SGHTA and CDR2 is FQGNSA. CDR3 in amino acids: CASSLDRTLNTEAFF. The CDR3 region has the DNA TGTGCCAGCAGCTTAGACAGAACTTTGAACACTGAAGCTTTCTTT.

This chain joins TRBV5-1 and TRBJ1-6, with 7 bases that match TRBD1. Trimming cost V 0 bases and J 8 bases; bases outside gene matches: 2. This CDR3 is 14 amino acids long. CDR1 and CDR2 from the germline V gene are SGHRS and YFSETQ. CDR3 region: CASSLEGQDSPLHF. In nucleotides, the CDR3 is TGCGCCAGCAGCTTGGAAGGACAGGATTCACCCCTCCACTTT.

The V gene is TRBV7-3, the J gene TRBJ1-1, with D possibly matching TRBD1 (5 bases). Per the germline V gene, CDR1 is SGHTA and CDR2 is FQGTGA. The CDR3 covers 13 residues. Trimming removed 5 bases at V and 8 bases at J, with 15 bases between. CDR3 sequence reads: CASSPLGGAEAFF. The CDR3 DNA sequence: TGTGCCAGCAGCCCCCTCGGAGGGGCAGAAGCTTTCTTT.

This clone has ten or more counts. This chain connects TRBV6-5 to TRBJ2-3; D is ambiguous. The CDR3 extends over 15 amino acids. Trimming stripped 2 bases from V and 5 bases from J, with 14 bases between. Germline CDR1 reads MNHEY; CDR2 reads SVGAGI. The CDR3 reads CASSYRPVLGDTQYF. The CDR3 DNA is TGTGCCAGCAGTTACAGACCAGTGTTAGGAGATACGCAGTATTTT.

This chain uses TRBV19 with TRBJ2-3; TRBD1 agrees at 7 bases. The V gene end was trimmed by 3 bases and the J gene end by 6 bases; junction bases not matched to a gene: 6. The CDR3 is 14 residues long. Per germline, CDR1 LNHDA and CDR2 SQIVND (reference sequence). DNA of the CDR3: TGTGCCAGTAGTATGCTGACAGGGTGGGATACGCAGTATTTT. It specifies CASSMLTGWDTQYF. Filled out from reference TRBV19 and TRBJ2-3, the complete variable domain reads DGGITQSPKYLFRKEGQNVTLSCEQNLNHDAMYWYRQDPGQGLRLIYYSQIVNDFQKGDIAEGYSVSREKKESFPLTVTSAQKNPTAFYLCASSMLTGWDTQYFGPGTRLTVL.

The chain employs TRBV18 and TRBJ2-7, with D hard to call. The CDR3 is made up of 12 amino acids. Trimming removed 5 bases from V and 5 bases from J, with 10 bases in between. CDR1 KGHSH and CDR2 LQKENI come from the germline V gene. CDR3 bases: TGTGCCAGCTCAGCCGAAAGGGACGAGCAGTACTTC. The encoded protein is CASSAERDEQYF. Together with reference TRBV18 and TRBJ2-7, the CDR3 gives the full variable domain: NAGVMQNPRHLVRRRGQEARLRCSPMKGHSHVYWYRQLPEEGLKFMVYLQKENIIDESGMPKERFSAEFPKEGPSILRIQQVVRGDSAAYFCASSAERDEQYFGPGTRLTVT.

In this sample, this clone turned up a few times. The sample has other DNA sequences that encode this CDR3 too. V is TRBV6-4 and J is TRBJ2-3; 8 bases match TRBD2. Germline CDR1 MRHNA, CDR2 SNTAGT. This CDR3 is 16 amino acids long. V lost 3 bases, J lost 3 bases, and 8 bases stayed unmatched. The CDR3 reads CASSETSGGRTDTQYF. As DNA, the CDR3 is TGTGCCAGCAGTGAAACCAGCGGGGGCCGGACAGATACGCAGTATTTT.

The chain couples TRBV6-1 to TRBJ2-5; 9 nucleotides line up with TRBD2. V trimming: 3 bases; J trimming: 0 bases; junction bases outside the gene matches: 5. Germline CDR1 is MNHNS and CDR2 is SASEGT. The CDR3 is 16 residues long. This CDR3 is CASSDPGGGDQETQYF. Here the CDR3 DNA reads TGTGCCAGCAGTGACCCGGGCGGGGGGGACCAAGAGACCCAGTACTTC.

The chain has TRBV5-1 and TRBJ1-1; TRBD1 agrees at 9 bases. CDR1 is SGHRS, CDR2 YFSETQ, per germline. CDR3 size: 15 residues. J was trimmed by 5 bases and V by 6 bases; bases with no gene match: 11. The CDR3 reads CASKIPGQGKTEAFF. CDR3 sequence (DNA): TGCGCCAGCAAAATACCGGGACAGGGTAAGACTGAAGCTTTCTTT. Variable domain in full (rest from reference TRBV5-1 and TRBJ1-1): KAGVTQTPRYLIKTRGQQVTLSCSPISGHRSVSWYQQTPGQGLQFLFEYFSETQRNKGNFPGRFSGRQFSNSRSEMNVSTLELGDSALYLCASKIPGQGKTEAFFGQGTRLTVV.

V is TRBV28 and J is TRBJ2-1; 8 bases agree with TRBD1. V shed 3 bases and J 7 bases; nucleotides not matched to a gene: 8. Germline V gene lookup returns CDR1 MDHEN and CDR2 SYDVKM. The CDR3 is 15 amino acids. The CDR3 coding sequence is TGTGCCAGCAGTTTTTTTCAGGGGGCCAGGAATGAGCAGTTCTTC. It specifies CASSFFQGARNEQFF.